The entry below describes one T cell receptor beta chain. No antigen is known for it. Qualities for individual bases were not recorded, and no much larger clone is one base off. The sample originates from a study of cytomegalovirus exposure and HLA in healthy donors (dated by TCRdb to 2015 to 2018). Looking at the study overall: According to an earlier analysis of 587 of the donors, some 180 million T cells yielded 120 million or so unique TCR beta sequences and around 280 Gb of sequence data. About 280 gigabases of sequencing data and approximately 85 million unique TCR sequences were included in an early release covering about 600 HLA-typed donors. Among the roughly 370 genotyped donors, roughly 80% belonged to the genetic ancestry cluster associated with self-reported Caucasian donors. The study aimed to test whether signatures of past pathogen exposure could be identified by cataloging public T cell receptors. The study profiled the T cell repertoires of under 850 subjects by immunosequencing and related them to cytomegalovirus serostatus. Along with the approximately 700-subject first cohort, a separate validation cohort of 120 different subjects was used. High-throughput TCR immunosequencing, statistical association of individual TCRs with disease status, and machine learning were combined to predict cytomegalovirus infection status. To study patterns of TCR occurrence, a later analysis re-analyzed previously published TCR beta repertoires from around 660 donors and added high-resolution HLA genotyping. The later analysis used no new phenotypic data to find candidate immune exposures, relying instead on TCR beta sequences and their occurrence across donors. An earlier analysis of 587 of the donors used high-throughput TCR beta sequencing to judge whether each TCR beta V gene segment behaved as functional or pseudogenic. Alongside the repertoire data, information on donor age, sex, ethnicity and CMV serostatus was compiled. In a later genetic analysis, genome-wide SNP genotypes for 398 of the 666 donors were used, and that subset was treated as a discovery cohort. Every discovery cohort repertoire had been produced on one sequencing platform. HLA typing included class I and class II loci at four-digit resolution. The number of donors typed differed by locus, with roughly 620-630 for A, B, C, DRB1 and DQB1, 522 for DQA1, approximately 570 for DPA1, and roughly 450 for DPB1. A handful of DR-DQ haplotypes were handled as single units for association and clustering because linkage in the cohort was strong. Among 398 genotyped donors of the cohort, an average of 235,054 unique TCR beta nucleotide sequences were sequenced per donor, roughly a sixth of them non-productive.

Libraries were made using the immunoSEQ multiplex PCR assay. The multiplex PCR relied on a mix of 60 forward primers for TCR Vbeta segments and 13 reverse primers for TCR Jbeta segments. Amplification of the CDR3 region of rearranged TCR beta genes was performed with a multiplex PCR assay on genomic DNA. Amplified TCR beta libraries were sequenced as 87-base-pair reads on the Illumina HiSeq System. Per the original workflow: A later analysis tallied 70 million to 100 million unique TCR beta chains across the 640 or so repertoires, and some 10 million of those chains were shared by two or more donors. A nearest-neighbor algorithm error-corrected the raw reads and collapsed the reads into unique sequences, merging closely related sequences to remove PCR and sequencing errors. Alignment of CDR3 sequences to IMGT reference sequences was used to assign V, D and J gene segments. For a sequence to be retained, a match of at least six nucleotides to both a V gene segment and a J gene segment was required. Rearrangements were classified as productive when the CDR3 lacked stop codons and remained in frame with V and J, and all other rearrangements were classified as non-productive. Following IMGT convention, CDR3 was defined as the stretch from the second conserved V-encoded cysteine up to the conserved J-encoded phenylalanine. In an earlier analysis of 587 of the donors, sequences lacking an unambiguous match to a single V gene segment were excluded. An earlier analysis of some 500 of the donors classified V segments as functional when productive rearrangements were above 56.7% and as segregating when the standard deviation between donors was above 5%. To diagnose cytomegalovirus status from the catalog of TCR beta chain sequences, a statistical classification framework was built. V and J gene assignment, in a later analysis, came from comparing TCR nucleotide sequences with IMGT/GENE-DB human TR gene sequences. A later analysis assigned CDR3 sequences and most-parsimonious VDJ recombination scenarios with the TCRdist pipeline. In a later analysis, each TCR beta chain was defined by its CDR3 amino acid sequence together with its V-gene family, and reads lacking a unique V-gene family were excluded. In a later analysis, several hundred highly shared, low-generation-probability nucleotide sequences were removed to address suspected cross-contamination and a sequencing artifact. In a later analysis, a clonal expansion index was calculated for each public chain from normalized within-repertoire ranks of inferred template counts. Generation probabilities in a later analysis came from a VDJ recombination model fitted to out-of-frame rearrangements, and those results were checked against IGoR. A later analysis scored TCR-TCR, TCR-HLA and TCR-CMV co-occurrence with hypergeometric tests, applying a repertoire-size bias correction to TCR pairs. To estimate false discovery rates, a later analysis permuted the HLA or CMV assignments 20 times. In a later analysis, co-occurring TCRs were grouped using DBSCAN, with TCRdist sequence similarity added in when clustering inside HLA-allele-positive subsets. Co-occurrence clustering excluded repertoires with fewer than 30,000 or more than 120,000 public chains, plus five with anomalous nucleotide sharing. The clones in this table, taken by TCRdb from immuneACCESS, are in-frame only. Not every clone is retained; where verified, under half of the shortfall comes from an unresolved V gene, and the cause of the rest is unknown. D and trimming come from the DNA, and the V and J calls and clone size come from that table. In all, the sample holds some 200,000 clones, and around three quarters of those were seen once. The leading ten clones occupy 15% to 17% of the sample.

Paper-wide results and their limitations: In a later analysis, around 15,000 TCR beta sequences were associated with specific HLA alleles at a false discovery rate of 0.05. In a later genetic analysis, fewer N-insertions in productive TCRs were reported among donors in an Asian-associated ancestry cluster than the 666-donor mean. A later analysis found that most CMV-associated TCR beta chains appeared HLA-restricted, with HLA associations seemingly driven largely by CMV exposure. The earlier analysis of 587 of the donors excluded roughly 16 rarely observed V segments, including chromosome 9 orphons, because counts were too low. Sequencing depth was assumed to be roughly uniform across donors in the presence/absence analyses, though that assumption may not hold. It was suggested by the authors that the approach could potentially be generalized to other disease states and immunological phenotypes. Compared with equally common non-associated chains, HLA-associated TCR beta chains in a later analysis were more clonally expanded and had lower generation probabilities. The study listed 164 TCR beta chains as associated with cytomegalovirus. According to a later analysis, parvovirus B19, influenza, CMV and Epstein-Barr virus appeared linked to several top co-occurrence clusters. Assigning TCR associations to individual alleles was difficult when HLA alleles, especially DR and DQ, strongly co-occurred. An association between a missense DCLRE1C variant and V-gene and J-gene trimming of TCR beta chains was found in a later genetic analysis and replicated in an independent cohort. The only immune exposure information available for the cohort was CMV serostatus. Broadly in line with IMGT annotations, most TCR beta V segments showed up in productive rearrangements about 87% or about 30% of the time in an earlier analysis of 587 of the donors. In a later analysis, TCR association rates were found to vary across HLA loci, with the most associated TCRs seen for DRB1 alleles and the fewest for HLA-C alleles. A further reported finding was that TCR beta sequences accurately predicted the HLA-A and HLA-B alleles for most subjects in the first cohort. In vitro tests confirmed that a few of the cytomegalovirus-associated TCR beta chains recognize cytomegalovirus antigens. This cohort had only TCR beta chains sequenced, and the lack of alpha or paired-chain data limited which features could be detected. The classifier was reported to diagnose cytomegalovirus status with high specificity and sensitivity in both the original cohort and the validation cohort. Because the 87-base-pair reads could not distinguish some IMGT-functional V segments, including TRBV6-2 and TRBV6-3, those segments were excluded. Across donors, most TCR sequences were observed very rarely, whereas some public TCRs were present in many individuals. The sequencing pipeline was judged likely to have produced a cluster of highly shared sequence variants as a technical artifact. Because HLA typing was unavailable for some donors at each locus, only the typed subset was used in association tests. Linkage disequilibrium might explain the correlated functional status among segregating V segments, but an unknown experimental factor could not be excluded.

In total, 500 to 700 healthy bone marrow donors made up the cohort. Cohort members were all nominally healthy when sampled, although unrecorded immune exposures were likely present. The donor was CMV seronegative and belonged to the group of several hundred seronegative cohort members. Each donor provided a peripheral blood sample, and peripheral blood mononuclear cells were used for TCR beta sequencing. Genomic DNA was extracted from the blood cell samples with the Qiagen DNeasy Blood Extraction Kit. The germline V gene supplies CDR1 SNHLY and CDR2 FYNNEI. The germline V and J ends show losses of 3 bases and 8 bases respectively, and no gene match explains 9 bases of the junction. The CDR3 numbers 15 residues from cysteine through phenylalanine. Of the read, only the CDR3 DNA is kept; its 45 bases are in frame from base 1.

In this chain, TRBV2 is recombined with TRBJ2-2, and 7 junction bases match TRBD1. Sample: PBMCs. This clonotype originated in a man aged 40-50 years in good health and CMV-seronegative. The nucleotide sequence reads TGTGCCAGCAGTGATTATGGCAGGGGGTCAGGGGAGCTGTTTTTT. Translated, this is CASSDYGRGSGELFF.